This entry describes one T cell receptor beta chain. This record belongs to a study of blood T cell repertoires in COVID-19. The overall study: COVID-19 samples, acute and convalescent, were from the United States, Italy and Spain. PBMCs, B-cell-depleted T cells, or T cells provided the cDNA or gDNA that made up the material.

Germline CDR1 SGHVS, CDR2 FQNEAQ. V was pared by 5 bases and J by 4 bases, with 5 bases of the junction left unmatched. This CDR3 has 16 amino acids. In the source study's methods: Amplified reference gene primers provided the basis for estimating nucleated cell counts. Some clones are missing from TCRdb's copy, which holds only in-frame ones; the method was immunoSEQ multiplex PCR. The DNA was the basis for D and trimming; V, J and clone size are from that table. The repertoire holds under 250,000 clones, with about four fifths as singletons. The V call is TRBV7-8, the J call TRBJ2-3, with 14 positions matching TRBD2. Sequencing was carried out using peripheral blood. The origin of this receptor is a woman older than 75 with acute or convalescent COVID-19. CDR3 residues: CASSQTSGGASDTQYF. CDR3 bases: TGTGCCAGCAGCCAGACTAGCGGGGGGGCGTCAGATACGCAGTATTTT.